Each of the 18 T cell receptor beta chains below was sequenced from the same sample in a study of blood T cell repertoires in COVID-19. Some clones are missing from TCRdb's copy, which holds only in-frame ones; the method was immunoSEQ multiplex PCR. The profile shows 55,000 to 65,000 clones, approximately 83% of them singletons. Material for sequencing was peripheral blood. These receptor sequences come from a man aged 30-40 years with COVID-19, enrolled during active disease.

The chain carries TRBV19 and TRBJ2-7; 10 nucleotides match TRBD1. The CDR3 has 16 residues. V shed 5 bases, J shed 2 bases, and the junction held 9 bases outside the gene matches. Per germline, CDR1 LNHDA and CDR2 SQIVND (reference sequence). In DNA, the CDR3 is TGTGCCAGTAGTCTCCAGACAGGGGGCATCCCCTACGAGCAGTACTTC. This encodes CASSLQTGGIPYEQYF.

This chain connects TRBV28 to TRBJ2-7; 8 bases are a match to TRBD1. The CDR3 is 15 amino acids. Germline values: CDR1 MDHEN, CDR2 SYDVKM. The V and J ends lost 6 bases and 6 bases, in that order; junction bases with no gene match: 13. The CDR3: CASSLDTGTGFEQYF. CDR3 in DNA: TGTGCCAGCAGCTTGGATACCGGGACAGGCTTCGAGCAGTACTTC. Full variable domain (outside the CDR3, taken from reference TRBV28 and TRBJ2-7): DVKVTQSSRYLVKRTGEKVFLECVQDMDHENMFWYRQDPGLGLRLIYFSYDVKMKEKGDIPEGYSVSREKKERFSLILESASTNQTSMYLCASSLDTGTGFEQYFGPGTRLTVT.

The chain joins TRBV7-9 to TRBJ1-1, with no clear D. Germline loops: CDR1 SEHNR, CDR2 FQNEAQ (reference sequence). Trimming left V 6 bases short and J 0 bases short, with 5 bases between. This CDR3 has 12 residues. The CDR3, as DNA: TGTGCCAGCAGGCGGATGAACACTGAAGCTTTCTTT. Protein: CASRRMNTEAFF. The full variable domain, completed using reference TRBV7-9 and TRBJ1-1, is DTGVSQNPRHKITKRGQNVTFRCDPISEHNRLYWYRQTLGQGPEFLTYFQNEAQLEKSRLLSDRFSAERPKGSFSTLEIQRTEQGDSAMYLCASRRMNTEAFFGQGTRLTVV.

This clone was recorded once. The rearrangement links TRBV2 to TRBJ1-1; unclear D gene. Trimming left V 6 bases short and J 3 bases short, with 11 bases between. The CDR3 totals 13 residues. Germline values: CDR1 SNHLY, CDR2 FYNNEI. CDR3 amino acids: CASSNSRDTEAFF. In DNA, the CDR3 is TGTGCCAGCAGCAACTCACGGGACACTGAAGCTTTCTTT. Supplemented by reference TRBV2 and TRBJ1-1, the full variable domain reads EPEVTQTPSHQVTQMGQEVILRCVPISNHLYFYWYRQILGQKVEFLVSFYNNEISEKSEIFDDQFSVERPDGSNFTLKIRSTKLEDSAMYFCASSNSRDTEAFFGQGTRLTVV.

The chain carries TRBV23-1 and TRBJ1-2; D is unclear. TRBV23-1 qualifies as an ORF whose function is uncertain. The CDR3 totals 15 residues. V lost 0 bases and J 6 bases, leaving 14 bases between the germline ends. CDR3 sequence (DNA): TGCGCCAGCAGTCAATCGAGGACTTGTGGCGATGGCTACACCTTC. This sequence encodes CASSQSRTCGDGYTF.

This chain connects TRBV30 to TRBJ2-2; a weak D match, TRBD1 (6 bases). The CDR3 extends over 14 amino acids. Germline CDR1 and CDR2: GTSNPN and SVGIG (reference sequence). The V gene lost 2 bases and the J gene lost 1 base, with 8 bases spanning the gap. This CDR3 reads CAWSKGQNTGELFF. CDR3 DNA: TGTGCCTGGAGTAAGGGACAGAACACCGGGGAGCTGTTTTTT.

V and J are TRBV7-9 and TRBJ2-7, with TRBD2 identical over 8 bases. The V gene end was trimmed by 3 bases and the J gene end by 6 bases; junction bases not matched to a gene: 7. The CDR3 runs to 14 residues. Germline V gene sequence: CDR1 SEHNR, CDR2 FQNEAQ (reference sequence). CDR3 protein: CASSFRAGGREQYF. CDR3 DNA: TGTGCCAGCAGCTTCCGGGCGGGAGGCCGCGAGCAGTACTTC.

CDR3 DNA sequence: TGTGCCAGCAGTTCCCCCAACGAGGGGGCCCAGTACTTC. It codes for CASSSPNEGAQYF. The genes are TRBV6-5 and TRBJ2-5, with D possibly matching TRBD1 (6 bases). The CDR3 runs 13 residues. Trimming pared 4 bases from V and 9 bases from J, leaving 15 bases between. Germline V gene data show CDR1 as MNHEY and CDR2 as SVGAGI.

J is TRBJ2-7 and V is TRBV19; 9 bases are a match to TRBD1. The CDR3 has 16 residues. From germline, CDR1 is LNHDA and CDR2 SQIVND (reference sequence). The trim removed 4 bases at V and 2 bases at J, leaving 9 bases unmatched. CDR3: CASSTTRQGGPYEQYF. In DNA, the CDR3 is TGTGCCAGTAGTACGACTCGACAGGGGGGCCCCTACGAGCAGTACTTC.

On this clone itself: Additional DNA sequences in this sample encode the identical CDR3. The chain recombines TRBV3-1 (or the pseudogene TRBV3-2) with TRBJ1-1; D not certain. Germline V CDR1 and CDR2: LGHDT, YNNKEL (reference sequence). This CDR3 spans 12 amino acids. Trimming took 2 bases from V and 4 from J, leaving 5 bases between them. CDR3 protein: CASSQSSTEAFF. The CDR3 DNA sequence: TGTGCCAGCAGCCAAAGTAGCACTGAAGCTTTCTTT.

V and J are TRBV9 and TRBJ2-7, with a possible D match to TRBD2 (5 bases). This CDR3 comprises 14 residues. The V gene's germline CDR1 is SGDLS and CDR2 YYNGEE. V was pared by 0 bases and J by 5 bases, with 12 bases between. The DNA of the CDR3 is TGTGCCAGCAGCGTAGGTCGCCAGGAGGACGAGCAGTACTTC. Its translation is CASSVGRQEDEQYF. Using reference TRBV9 and TRBJ2-7 for the parts outside the CDR3, the full variable domain is DSGVTQTPKHLITATGQRVTLRCSPRSGDLSVYWYQQSLDQGLQFLIQYYNGEERAKGNILERFSAQQFPDLHSELNLSSLELGDSALYFCASSVGRQEDEQYFGPGTRLTVT.

The V gene is TRBV7-3, the J gene TRBJ2-1; 10 bases are a match to TRBD2. In germline, CDR1 is SGHTA, CDR2 FQGTGA. This CDR3 region has 16 residues. V lost 5 bases, J lost 7 bases, and 11 bases stayed unmatched. CDR3 bases: TGTGCCAGCAGCCCCCTTAGCGGGGGGAGCCTGAATGAGCAGTTCTTC. Amino acid sequence: CASSPLSGGSLNEQFF.

The chain combines TRBV9 with TRBJ2-1; TRBD2 matches at 7 bases. CDR1 is SGDLS, CDR2 YYNGEE, per germline. Trimming cost V 4 bases and J 8 bases; bases outside gene matches: 15. This CDR3 is built from 16 residues. The CDR3 sequence: CASSPGVGGSGDEQFF. CDR3 in DNA: TGTGCCAGCAGCCCAGGAGTCGGCGGGAGTGGCGATGAGCAGTTCTTC.

V gene TRBV9 combines with J gene TRBJ2-1, with D possibly TRBD1 on 5 matching bases. This CDR3 is built from 15 residues. Germline CDR1 SGDLS, CDR2 YYNGEE. V lost 2 bases to trimming and J lost 4 bases, with 13 bases between them. CDR3 in amino acids: CASSVGHQTYNEQFF. The DNA for the CDR3 is TGTGCCAGCAGCGTCGGACACCAGACATACAATGAGCAGTTCTTC.

The genes are TRBV6-5 and TRBJ2-7; D possibly corresponds to TRBD1 (6 bases). Germline V gene lookup returns CDR1 MNHEY and CDR2 SVGAGI. Trimming shortened V by 5 bases and J by 3 bases, and 11 bases separated the two germline ends. This CDR3 has 13 residues. DNA of the CDR3: TGTGCCAGCAGTCGACAGGAACTCTACGAGCAGTACTTC. Translating gives CASSRQELYEQYF.

The V and J genes are TRBV6-5 and TRBJ2-1; TRBD1 matches 7 bases. CDR1 is MNHEY and CDR2 is SVGAGI in the germline V gene. The CDR3 covers 14 residues. V trimming: 6 bases; J trimming: 8 bases; junction bases outside the gene matches: 10. This CDR3 is CASSVLDRRDEQFF. The DNA of the CDR3 is TGTGCCAGCAGCGTCCTGGACAGGAGAGATGAGCAGTTCTTC.

The rearrangement uses TRBV25-1 and TRBJ1-1; 9 nucleotides agree with TRBD1. Germline V gene sequence: CDR1 MGHDK, CDR2 SYGVNS. The V and J ends lost 8 bases and 6 bases, in that order; junction bases with no gene match: 1. The CDR3 has 11 residues. The CDR3 here is CASGTGSEAFF. The CDR3 coding sequence is TGTGCCAGCGGGACAGGGTCTGAAGCTTTCTTT.

This chain connects TRBV7-9 to TRBJ1-2; D gene uncertain. The CDR3 consists of 16 residues. Trimming shortened V by 1 base and J by 5 bases, and 17 bases separated the two germline ends. Germline CDR1 SEHNR, CDR2 FQNEAQ (reference sequence). CDR3: CASSLGGGEGEYGYTF. In DNA form, the CDR3 reads TGTGCCAGCAGCTTAGGTGGCGGGGAAGGTGAATATGGCTACACCTTC.